This TCR beta chain was found in a study of control samples from healthy donors and cancer patients. There are 13 residues in the CDR3. V was trimmed by 6 bases and J by 9 bases, leaving 15 bases between them. Germline values: CDR1 SNHLY, CDR2 FYNNEI. Some clones are missing from TCRdb's copy, which holds only in-frame ones; the method was immunoSEQ multiplex PCR. The data hold just under 150,000 clones, with about 91% observed a single time. The chain carries TRBV2 and TRBJ1-5; no reliable D call. The receptor's source is a man under 40 in good health. Specimen: blood. The CDR3 loop is CASRTKGNGPQHF. In DNA, the CDR3 is TGTGCCAGCAGAACCAAGGGTAACGGGCCCCAGCATTTT.